Each of the 12 T cell receptor beta chains below was sequenced from the same sample in a study of blood T cells in healthy people across ages. Combining a sample-barcoded 5' primer with a J-beta primer mix, a second PCR ran for roughly 7 to 11 cycles. TCRdb fed the 5' RACE reads into MiXCR, producing one record per CDR3 protein. Of 1.6 million or so distinct CDR3 sequences in the sample, roughly 32% were seen once. Sequences were obtained from blood. Every receptor here comes from a woman in her twenties or thirties in good health.

CDR3 nucleotide sequence: TGCGCCAGCAGCCAAGAGGAGTATAGCAATCAGCCCCAGCATTTT. Its protein is CASSQEEYSNQPQHF. The chain links TRBV4-1 to TRBJ1-5; D call uncertain. Between the trimmed V and J ends, which lost 0 bases and 0 bases, there was a span of 6 bases. Per the germline V gene, CDR1 is MGHRA and CDR2 is YSYEKL. The CDR3 spans 15 residues.

The chain combines TRBV20-1 with TRBJ2-1, with TRBD2 matching 8 bases. This CDR3 has 14 amino acids. Germline CDR1 and CDR2: DFQATT and SNEGSKA (reference sequence). Trimming took 3 bases from V and 13 from J; bases not matched to a gene: 14. CDR3 sequence reads: CSASGRGEEETQFF. CDR3 bases: TGCAGTGCTAGCGGGCGGGGGGAAGAAGAGACCCAGTTCTTC.

The J gene is TRBJ2-5, the V gene TRBV7-9; either TRBD1 or TRBD2 may supply D (5 bases each). The germline V gene encodes CDR1 SEHNR and CDR2 FQNEAQ (reference sequence). V was clipped by 6 bases and J by 1 base, with 21 bases between them. The length of the CDR3 is 17 residues. As DNA, the CDR3 is TGTGCCAGCAGGACGGGACGGCTGACTATCCCCCAAGAGACCCAGTACTTC. Protein sequence: CASRTGRLTIPQETQYF.

The chain combines TRBV27 with TRBJ2-1, with a tentative D call TRBD2 (6 bases). The CDR3 contains 16 residues. Germline values: CDR1 MNHEY, CDR2 SMNVEV (reference sequence). Trimming pared 6 bases from V and 0 bases from J, leaving 15 bases between. The CDR3 loop reads CASRPLTRFSYNEQFF. CDR3 in DNA: TGTGCCAGCAGACCTCTGACTAGATTCTCCTACAATGAGCAGTTCTTC.

This clonotype came up a few times. V and J are TRBV20-1 and TRBJ2-1, with 8 positions matching TRBD2. Germline CDR1 reads DFQATT; CDR2 reads SNEGSKA (reference sequence). The CDR3 loop spans 18 amino acids. V lost 1 base to trimming and J lost 4 bases; unmatched junction nucleotides: 15. The CDR3 sequence is CSARAPLAGVLSYNEQFF. The CDR3, as DNA: TGCAGTGCTAGAGCTCCCCTAGCGGGCGTCCTTTCTTACAATGAGCAGTTCTTC.

This clonotype occurred a few times. One junction end disagrees with the germline gene, perhaps due to a read error. The chain links TRBV4-1 to TRBJ2-3; TRBD2 matches at 12 bases. CDR1 is MGHRA and CDR2 is YSYEKL in the germline V gene. CDR3 length: 18 residues. The CDR3 protein is CASRHLAGGPVGTDTQYF. CDR3 sequence (DNA): TGCGCCAGCCGCCATCTAGCGGGAGGGCCGGTCGGCACAGATACGCAGTATTTT.

This chain joins TRBV7-9 and TRBJ2-1; 11 nucleotides match TRBD2. Germline CDR1 and CDR2: SEHNR and FQNEAQ (reference sequence). V lost 10 bases and J lost 7; bases outside the gene matches: 9. The CDR3 has 14 residues. The CDR3 protein is CATVLAGVANEQFF. In DNA form, the CDR3 reads TGTGCCACCGTACTAGCGGGAGTGGCTAATGAGCAGTTCTTC.

This clonotype was found many times. The chain joins TRBV6-4 to TRBJ2-1, with 7 bases that match TRBD1. V shed 8 bases and J 0 bases; nucleotides not matched to a gene: 7. The germline gives CDR1 MRHNA, CDR2 SNTAGT. The CDR3 covers 15 residues. CDR3 region: CASSGQESSYNEQFF. DNA for the CDR3: TGTGCCAGCTCTGGACAGGAAAGCTCCTACAATGAGCAGTTCTTC.

V and J are TRBV5-5 and TRBJ2-5; 11 bases match TRBD1. Germline V lookup: CDR1 SGHKS, CDR2 YYEKEE (reference sequence). V lost 1 base and J lost 2; bases outside the gene matches: 4. The CDR3 is made up of 16 amino acids. CDR3 amino acids: CASSLTGTGGQETQYF. The CDR3 coding sequence is TGTGCCAGCAGCTTGACCGGGACAGGGGGACAAGAGACCCAGTACTTC.

This clonotype was observed once. The V call is TRBV27, the J call TRBJ1-1, with D perhaps matching TRBD1 (6 bases). CDR3 length: 15 amino acids. V was pared by 5 bases and J by 5 bases, with 18 bases between. CDR1 MNHEY and CDR2 SMNVEV come from the germline V gene (reference sequence). CDR3 in amino acids: CASSKTWTEGTEAFF. CDR3 sequence (DNA): TGTGCCAGCAGTAAAACTTGGACAGAAGGTACTGAAGCTTTCTTT.

The gene calls are TRBV5-1 and TRBJ2-7; 7 nucleotides agree with TRBD1. The V and J ends lost 2 bases and 1 base, in that order; junction bases with no gene match: 3. CDR1 is SGHRS, CDR2 YFSETQ, per germline. CDR3 length: 14 amino acids. The CDR3 nucleotides are TGCGCCAGCAGCTTTAACAGGGGATCCTACGAGCAGTACTTC. It codes for CASSFNRGSYEQYF.

This clonotype has more than one count but fewer than ten. The genes are TRBV5-1 and TRBJ2-5; the D call may be TRBD1 or TRBD2 (6 bases each). V was pared by 4 bases and J by 4 bases, with 14 bases between. This CDR3 is built from 14 residues. Germline-derived CDR1 and CDR2 are SGHRS and YFSETQ. CDR3 nucleotide sequence: TGCGCCAGCAGCCTCGGGGGCATGGGAGAGACCCAGTACTTC. Translating gives CASSLGGMGETQYF.